This TCR beta chain was observed in a study of cytomegalovirus exposure and HLA in healthy donors. Study conclusions and caveats: Among the sequence variants, a highly shared cluster was likely an artifact of sequencing. In terms of immune exposure information, only CMV serostatus was available. A link between a missense DCLRE1C variant and TCR beta V- and J-gene trimming emerged from a later analysis. Common viral pathogens seemed, in a later analysis, to connect with several of the most significant clusters.

Germline values: CDR1 MNHEY, CDR2 SVGAGI. The CDR3 runs 13 residues. Trimming took off 4 bases at V and 5 bases at J, with 11 bases between the two ends. With respect to this clone: Its target is not known.

It was with 60 Vbeta and 13 Jbeta primers that the PCR ran. Here immunoSEQ multiplex PCR was the method, and the copy in TCRdb shows in-frame clones only, minus some. The table records about 89,000 clones, 70% to 80% of them present only once. The sequencing sample was made of PBMCs. The chain couples TRBV6-5 to TRBJ1-2; D may be TRBD1 (6 bases). The sequence was collected from a man in his thirties or forties in good health and CMV-seronegative. The chain's CDR3 is CASSSGTPYGYTF. CDR3 DNA sequence: TGTGCCAGCAGTTCCGGGACACCATATGGCTACACCTTC.